This TCR beta chain was sequenced in a study of T cells in Graves' hyperthyroidism and ophthalmopathy. The CDR3 extends over 15 amino acids. V was trimmed by 0 bases and J by 2 bases, leaving 12 bases between them. Looked up from germline, CDR1 is SGHRS and CDR2 is YFSETQ. The diagnostic basis comprised clinical symptoms, serum thyroxine and TRAb, thyroid ultrasound and orbital computed tomography. Authors of the study amplified TCR beta CDR3 regions from RNA transcripts. Primed by the HTBI set, a first-round RT-PCR was run on the TCR CDR3. TCRdb re-called the multiplex PCR reads through MiXCR, storing one row per CDR3 protein. Among about 690,000 distinct CDR3 sequences, around 16% were seen once, and the ten largest hold about 14%.

Source material: blood. The TCR sequence derives from a man aged 45 to 65 with Graves' hyperthyroidism. This sequence joins TRBV5-1 and TRBJ2-7; tentative D call: TRBD1 (6 bases). For the CDR3, the DNA is TGCGCCAGCAGCTTGGGCCCAGGGGTAACCTACGAGCAGTACTTC. The encoded protein is CASSLGPGVTYEQYF.